The 27 T cell receptor beta chains reported below all come from one sample, sequenced in a study of tumor-infiltrating lymphocytes in primary liver carcinoma. Unsorted bulk tissue, roughly 19-33 mg of it, served as the source for co-extraction of RNA and DNA. Constant-region priming of roughly 490 ng total RNA yielded TCR beta cDNA. TCR beta libraries came from three nested multiplex PCR rounds using slightly modified ARM-PCR. With TRBV1-TRBV30 forward primers and a C-beta reverse primer, the first two PCR rounds were run for approximately 10 cycles each. TCRdb recomputed calls from the multiplex PCR reads with MiXCR, one row per CDR3 protein. This sample yields about 210,000 distinct CDR3 sequences, of which 70% to 90% are seen a single time; less than 20% belongs to the top ten. Specimen: tumor tissue from primary liver carcinoma. These receptors were taken from a man aged 35 to 55 with primary liver carcinoma and hepatitis B virus infection.

The table lists this clonotype with many counts. The chain is built from TRBV19 and TRBJ1-1; TRBD1 is a possible D gene (5 bases). This CDR3 spans 14 amino acids. Germline-derived CDR1 and CDR2 are LNHDA and SQIVND (reference sequence). Trimming removed 8 bases at V and 5 bases at J, with 18 bases between. CDR3: CASRIQADGTEAFF. CDR3 nucleotides: TGTGCCAGTCGAATACAGGCGGACGGGACTGAAGCTTTCTTT. Filled out from reference TRBV19 and TRBJ1-1, the complete variable domain reads DGGITQSPKYLFRKEGQNVTLSCEQNLNHDAMYWYRQDPGQGLRLIYYSQIVNDFQKGDIAEGYSVSREKKESFPLTVTSAQKNPTAFYLCASRIQADGTEAFFGQGTRLTVV.

Remarks on this clonotype: Sequence at one end of the junction differs from germline and may be a read error. The chain links TRBV5-1 to TRBJ2-7; tentative D call: TRBD2 (6 bases). This CDR3 is built from 15 residues. The germline CDR1 and CDR2 sequences are SGHRS and YFSETQ. The CDR3 loop reads CASSTSGGRSYELYF. The CDR3 DNA reads TGCGCGAGCAGCACATCCGGGGGACGGTCCTACGAGCTTTACTTC.

V is TRBV6-2 or TRBV6-3 and J is TRBJ1-1; perhaps TRBD1 as D (5 bases). Germline V gives CDR1 MNHEY, CDR2 SVGEGT. V shed 6 bases and J shed 7 bases, with 9 bases lying between them. The CDR3 has 11 amino acids. DNA of the CDR3: TGTGCCAGCAGGGGGAGGGGTGAAGCTTTCTTT. Translated, it gives CASRGRGEAFF.

The chain joins TRBV29-1 to TRBJ2-3; D gene unclear. The V gene lost 4 bases and the J gene lost 9 bases, with 11 bases spanning the gap. From germline, CDR1 is SQVTM and CDR2 ANQGSEA. This CDR3 spans 11 amino acids. The CDR3 spells CSVAGPSTQYF. DNA for the CDR3: TGCAGCGTTGCCGGGCCTTCAACGCAGTATTTT.

In regard to this clonotype: A much larger clone differs from this one at a single base, so this may be a read error. Because the CDR3 is missing its conserved closing phenylalanine or tryptophan, this is likely a read error. The chain joins TRBV7-3 to TRBJ2-1; D uncertain. Germline CDR1 SGHTA, CDR2 FQGTGA. The CDR3 spans 12 residues. Between the trimmed V and J ends, which lost 5 bases and 9 bases, there was a span of 11 bases. CDR3 amino acids: CASSRGRSEQFY. In DNA form, the CDR3 reads TGTGCCAGCAGCCGAGGACGTAGTGAGCAGTTCTAC.

The table lists this clonotype with a count of one. CDR3 amino acids: CSVRVPRQGIESQYF. CDR3 sequence (DNA): TGCAGCGTCCGAGTCCCGAGACAGGGGATTGAGTCCCAGTACTTC. The chain employs TRBV29-1 and TRBJ2-5; 8 bases map to TRBD1. Germline CDR1 reads SQVTM; CDR2 reads ANQGSEA. This CDR3 has 15 residues. Unmatched junction bases numbered 18, after V lost 6 bases and J lost 9 bases.

V is TRBV29-1 and J is TRBJ2-5; weak D call: TRBD1 (5 bases). The CDR3 runs to 13 residues. The germline V gene has CDR1 SQVTM and CDR2 ANQGSEA. The CDR3 reads CRVAGLGQETQYF. In DNA, the CDR3 is TGCAGGGTGGCAGGGCTGGGCCAAGAGACCCAGTACTTC.

This clonotype was observed a single time. One junction end disagrees with the germline gene, perhaps due to a read error. The CDR3, as DNA: TGCAGCGTTGAAGGCCCGGAGGGTACACAGAATTTT. It encodes CSVEGPEGTQNF. This chain connects TRBV29-1 to TRBJ2-3; a possible D gene is TRBD2 (6 bases). The CDR3 is made up of 12 amino acids. Germline V gene lookup returns CDR1 SQVTM and CDR2 ANQGSEA.

This clonotype turned up a few times. The junction does not match germline at one end; this may be a read error. The genes are TRBV11-2 and TRBJ2-3; D might be TRBD2 (5 bases). Germline V gene data show CDR1 as SGHAT and CDR2 as FQNNGV. CDR3 length: 16 amino acids. The CDR3 sequence is CTSSRRSTGNTDTQYF. The CDR3, as DNA: TGTACCAGCAGTAGAAGAAGTACGGGGAACACAGATACGCAGTATTTT.

The CDR3 is CVSSLRGSGTGELFF. The CDR3 DNA reads as TGTGTCAGTAGCTTAAGGGGGAGTGGAACCGGGGAGCTGTTTTTT. V usage is TRBV11-1 and J usage is TRBJ2-2; TRBD1 might be the D (6 bases). CDR3 length: 15 residues. Germline values: CDR1 SGHAT, CDR2 FQDESV (reference sequence).

The V gene is TRBV6-1, the J gene TRBJ2-3; TRBD1 matches at 7 bases. The CDR3 extends over 14 amino acids. Germline CDR1 reads MNHNS; CDR2 reads SASEGT. CDR3 loop: CRSSEGGTTDTQYF. The DNA of the CDR3 is TGTCGCAGCAGTGAAGGGGGCACCACAGATACGCAGTATTTT.

This clonotype was counted once. An end of the junction does not agree with germline; a read error may underlie this. The chain combines TRBV14 with TRBJ1-2, with a tentative D call TRBD1 (6 bases). This CDR3 has 15 amino acids. CDR1 is SGHDN and CDR2 is FVKESK in the germline V gene. The CDR3: CARSQARTEGAGYTF. CDR3 sequence (DNA): TGTGCCAGGAGCCAAGCAAGGACAGAGGGCGCTGGCTACACCTTC.

This clonotype was seen repeatedly, ten times or more. V gene TRBV12-3 or TRBV12-4 combines with J gene TRBJ2-7; no reliable D call. V lost 5 bases to trimming and J lost 9 bases, with 14 bases between them. The length of the CDR3 is 12 residues. The CDR3 sequence is CASSLPSGGQYF. In nucleotides, the CDR3 is TGTGCCAGCAGTCTCCCTTCGGGTGGGCAGTACTTC.

A word on this clonotype: Being one base from a much bigger clone, this may be a read error. The CDR3 carries no conserved terminal phenylalanine or tryptophan, so it likely arises from a read error. The genes are TRBV25-1 and TRBJ1-4; no firm D call. CDR3 length: 15 amino acids. Trimming removed 3 bases from V and 4 bases from J, with 12 bases in between. Germline V CDR1 and CDR2: MGHDK, SYGVNS. CDR3 sequence: CASSDPGAYNEKLFY. The CDR3 nucleotides read TGTGCCAGCAGTGATCCCGGTGCCTATAATGAAAAACTGTTTTAT.

On this clonotype: A much larger clone differs by one base, so this may be a read error. The rearrangement links TRBV5-1 to TRBJ2-5; TRBD2 aligns across 8 bases. Germline CDR1 and CDR2: SGHRS and YFSETQ. CDR3 length: 17 amino acids. The junction had 12 bases not matched to a gene; V was cut back by 1 base and J by 4 bases. This CDR3 is CASSLLGLVGTGETQYF. The DNA of the CDR3 is TGCGCCAGCAGCTTGCTGGGACTAGTGGGAACCGGAGAGACCCAGTACTTC.

As regards this clonotype: A junction end diverges from the germline sequence, so it may reflect a read error. The chain has TRBV6-5 and TRBJ1-1; no clear D. CDR1 MNHEY and CDR2 SVGAGI come from the germline V gene. This CDR3 contains 13 residues. The CDR3 bases are TGTGCCAGCGGATCGGAGGAGGAGACTGAAACTTTCTTT. Translated, it gives CASGSEEETETFF.

On this clonotype: This may be a read error, as it is one base from a much larger clone. The chain employs TRBV12-3 or TRBV12-4 and TRBJ2-1; D is uncertain. V lost 6 bases and J lost 4, with 7 bases in between. CDR3 length: 12 amino acids. Here the CDR3 reads CASRWVYNEQFF. In DNA, the CDR3 is TGTGCCAGCAGATGGGTGTACAATGAGCAGTTCTTC.

This clonotype was seen only a few times. A read error may explain this, as a much larger clone is one base away. This likely comes from a read error, as the CDR3 has no conserved phenylalanine or tryptophan at its end. The chain combines TRBV6-1 with TRBJ1-5; no reliable D call. There are 15 residues in the CDR3. V gave up 6 bases and J gave up 5 bases, with 17 bases separating them. The germline V gene has CDR1 MNHNS and CDR2 SASEGT. The DNA for the CDR3 is TGTGCCAGCAGAGTCTATCGAACCCGAGATCAGCCCCAGCATCTT. As protein: CASRVYRTRDQPQHL.

Note on this clonotype: Germline and junction disagree at one end, which may indicate a read error. This sequence joins TRBV24-1 and TRBJ1-5, with D possibly matching TRBD1 (6 bases). The germline V gene encodes CDR1 KGHDR and CDR2 SFDVKD. The CDR3 sequence is 15 residues long. CDR3 bases: TGTACCACCAGTGTCGGAGCTAGGGGGGATCAGCCCCAGCATTTT. It is translated as CTTSVGARGDQPQHF.

This clonotype has a single count. At one boundary the junction diverges from the germline segment, which might be a read error. The chain has TRBV30 and TRBJ2-1; maybe TRBD2 (6 bases). Germline V gene lookup returns CDR1 GTSNPN and CDR2 SVGIG (reference sequence). This CDR3 region has 15 residues. CDR3 protein: CAWDPPGGDLNEQFF. The CDR3 DNA is TGTGCCTGGGATCCACCCGGCGGGGACCTAAATGAGCAATTCTTC.

Turning to this clonotype: A read error is possible here, since a much larger clone lies one base away. V and J are TRBV5-1 and TRBJ2-5, with 11 bases fitting TRBD2. CDR3 size: 15 residues. The germline CDR1 and CDR2 sequences are SGHRS and YFSETQ. CDR3 in DNA: TGCGGCAGCAGCTTGATAGCGGGAGGGGACCAGACCCAGTACTTC. Amino acid sequence: CGSSLIAGGDQTQYF.

This clonotype was observed at least ten times. The rearrangement joins TRBV6-1 to TRBJ1-6; D unresolved. The CDR3 sequence is 16 residues long. V dropped 7 bases and J dropped 4 bases, with 17 bases sitting between them. Germline-derived CDR1 and CDR2 are MNHNS and SASEGT. CDR3 sequence: CASTRRPGGYNSPLHF. CDR3 bases: TGTGCCAGCACTCGCCGGCCGGGCGGGTATAATTCACCCCTCCACTTT.

Regarding this clonotype: The junction departs from germline at one end; a sequencing error may be responsible. The chain employs TRBV14 and TRBJ2-7; perhaps TRBD1 as D (6 bases). The CDR3 totals 15 residues. Germline V gives CDR1 SGHDN, CDR2 FVKESK. The CDR3 DNA reads as TGTGTCAGCAGCCATTTAGGACAGAGTACCTACGAGCAGTGCTTC. This encodes CVSSHLGQSTYEQCF.

The chain combines TRBV5-1 with TRBJ2-7; D possibly corresponds to TRBD2 (5 bases). The germline CDR1 and CDR2 sequences are SGHRS and YFSETQ. The germline V and J ends were trimmed by 5 bases and 3 bases, with 18 bases remaining between them. The length of the CDR3 is 15 residues. CDR3 DNA sequence: TGCGCCAGCAGTTCGGCCACCGGACTTTTCTACGAGCAGTACTTC. It is translated as CASSSATGLFYEQYF.

Of note for this clonotype: A read error may account for a junction end that differs from germline. The chain links TRBV11-1 to TRBJ2-2, with 7 bases fitting TRBD2. This CDR3 has 15 residues. CDR1 and CDR2 from the germline V gene are SGHAT and FQDESV (reference sequence). The CDR3 sequence is CASSLGGSGTGKLFF. CDR3 sequence (DNA): TGCGCCAGCAGCTTAGGCGGGAGTGGAACCGGGAAGCTGTTTTTT.

As for this clonotype: Compared with germline, one end of the junction differs, possibly owing to a read error. The rearrangement uses TRBV11-2 and TRBJ1-2; D is possibly TRBD1 (5 bases). This CDR3 comprises 13 residues. Germline assignment: CDR1 SGHAT and CDR2 FQNNGV. CDR3 in amino acids: CASGLDMVYGYTF. As DNA, the CDR3 is TGTGCCAGCGGCTTGGACATGGTCTATGGCTACACCTTC. The full variable domain, completed using reference TRBV11-2 and TRBJ1-2, is EAGVAQSPRYKIIEKRQSVAFWCNPISGHATLYWYQQILGQGPKLLIQFQNNGVVDDSQLPKDRFSAERLKGVDSTLKIQPAKLEDSAVYLCASGLDMVYGYTFGSGTRLTVV.

This clonotype came up many times. A read error may account for a junction end that differs from germline. This rearrangement joins TRBV6-1 to TRBJ2-7; 8 bases match TRBD1. CDR1 and CDR2 from the germline V gene are MNHNS and SASEGT. CDR3 length equals 13 residues. The chain's CDR3 is CTSSGQGADEQYF. The CDR3 bases are TGTACCAGCAGTGGGCAGGGGGCGGACGAGCAGTACTTC.